At least ten counts were recorded for the clone carrying this T cell receptor (beta chain). The antigen remains unidentified. One entry per CDR3 protein, called by TCRdb with MiXCR from the reads. The table has over 300,000 distinct CDR3 sequences, around a tenth seen once. Germline trimming cut 6 bases from V and 0 bases from J; bases unmatched to any gene: 6. This CDR3 spans 15 amino acids. Germline loops: CDR1 SGHVS, CDR2 FNYEAQ. This entry is derived from a study of T cell repertoires in cytomegalovirus infection. Study background: Public TCR beta signatures provided an indication of both CMV infection and a matching HLA type. General study results and limits: Summed frequency of shared TCR beta families picked out CMV carriers who also had the relevant HLA. HLA-C-restricted CMV-specific TCR beta clonotypes prevailed in the ex vivo response.

The chain combines TRBV7-6 with TRBJ2-5; 8 nucleotides align to TRBD1. This TCR came from a human donor in good health (CMV status not recorded). Some clones in this sample may be carry-over from other donors' samples. Input material: PBMCs. CDR3 sequence: CASSNQGAYQETQYF. The CDR3, as DNA: TGTGCCAGCAGTAATCAGGGGGCTTACCAAGAGACCCAGTACTTC.